This TCR beta chain originates from a study of T cell repertoires in cytomegalovirus infection. Study details: In public TCR beta signatures, there were indications of both CMV infection and matching HLA type. Study results and caveats: HLA-C-restricted CMV clonotypes gave the most frequent clonotype in two of eight donors.

The CDR3 extends over 16 amino acids. With V trimmed by 6 bases and J by 4 bases, 12 bases remained unmatched. TCRdb re-called the reads with MiXCR, one entry per CDR3 protein. The data hold roughly 310,000 distinct CDR3 sequences, with 25% to 35% observed a single time. Turning to this clonotype: Antigen specificity is unknown.

V gene TRBV12-3 or TRBV12-4 combines with J gene TRBJ2-7, with 10 bases lining up with TRBD2. This TCR was sampled from a human donor in good health (CMV status not recorded). Some clones in this sample may be carry-over from other donors' samples. The sample was cultured PBMCs, taken from culture after CMV antigen stimulation. The CDR3 bases are TGTGCCAGCAGCCTCTCGTCTAGCGGGAGATCTTACGAGCAGTACTTC. Protein sequence: CASSLSSSGRSYEQYF.